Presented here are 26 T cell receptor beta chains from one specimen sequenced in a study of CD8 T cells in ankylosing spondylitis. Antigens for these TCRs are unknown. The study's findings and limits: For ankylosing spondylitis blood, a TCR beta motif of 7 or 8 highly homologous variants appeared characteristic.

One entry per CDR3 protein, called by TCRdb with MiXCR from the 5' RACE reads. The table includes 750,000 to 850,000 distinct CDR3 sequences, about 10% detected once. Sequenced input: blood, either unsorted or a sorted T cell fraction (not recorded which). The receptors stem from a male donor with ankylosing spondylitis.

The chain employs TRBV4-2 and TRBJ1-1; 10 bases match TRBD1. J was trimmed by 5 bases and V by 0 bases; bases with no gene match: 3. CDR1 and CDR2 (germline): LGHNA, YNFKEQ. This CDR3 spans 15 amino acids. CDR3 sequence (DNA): TGTGCCAGCAGCCAAGACGGACAGGGGGAGACTGAAGCTTTCTTT. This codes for CASSQDGQGETEAFF.

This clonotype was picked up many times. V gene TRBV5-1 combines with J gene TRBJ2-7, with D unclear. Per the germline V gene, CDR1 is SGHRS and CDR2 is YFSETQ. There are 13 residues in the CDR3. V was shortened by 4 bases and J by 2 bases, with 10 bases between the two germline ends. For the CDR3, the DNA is TGCGCCAGCAGCGTACCAGGAGCCTACGAGCAGTACTTC. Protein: CASSVPGAYEQYF.

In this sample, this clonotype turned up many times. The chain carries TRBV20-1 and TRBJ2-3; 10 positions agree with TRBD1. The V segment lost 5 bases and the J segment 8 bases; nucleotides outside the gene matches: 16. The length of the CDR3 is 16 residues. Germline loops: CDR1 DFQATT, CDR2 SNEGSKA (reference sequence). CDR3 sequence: CSAPGQGRLAQGTQYF. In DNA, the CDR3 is TGCAGTGCTCCGGGACAGGGGCGTTTGGCCCAGGGTACGCAGTATTTT.

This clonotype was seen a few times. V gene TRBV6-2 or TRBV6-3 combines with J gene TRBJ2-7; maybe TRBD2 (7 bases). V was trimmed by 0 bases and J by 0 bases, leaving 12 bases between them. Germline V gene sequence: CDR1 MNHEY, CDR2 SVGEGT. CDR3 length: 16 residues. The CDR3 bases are TGTGCCAGCAGTTACTCCCGGGGGGCCGCCTCCTACGAGCAGTACTTC. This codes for CASSYSRGAASYEQYF.

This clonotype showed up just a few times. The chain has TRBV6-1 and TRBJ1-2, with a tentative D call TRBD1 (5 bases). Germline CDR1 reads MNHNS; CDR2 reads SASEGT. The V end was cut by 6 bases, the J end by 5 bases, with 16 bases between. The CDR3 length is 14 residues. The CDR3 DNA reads TGTGCCAGCAGCCCTCAGGGCCCGACTTATGGCTACACCTTC. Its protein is CASSPQGPTYGYTF.

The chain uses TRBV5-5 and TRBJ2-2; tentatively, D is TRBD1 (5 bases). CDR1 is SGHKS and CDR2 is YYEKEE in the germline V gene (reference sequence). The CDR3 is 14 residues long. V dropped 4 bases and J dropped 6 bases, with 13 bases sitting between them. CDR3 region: CASSAREMSGELFF. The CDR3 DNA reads TGTGCCAGCAGCGCCAGGGAAATGTCCGGGGAGCTGTTTTTT.

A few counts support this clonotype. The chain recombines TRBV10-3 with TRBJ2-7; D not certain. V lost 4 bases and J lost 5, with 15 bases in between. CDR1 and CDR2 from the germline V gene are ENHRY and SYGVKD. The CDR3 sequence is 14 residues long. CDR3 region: CAISALGPSDEQYF. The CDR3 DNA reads TGTGCCATCAGTGCCTTAGGCCCGAGCGACGAGCAGTACTTC.

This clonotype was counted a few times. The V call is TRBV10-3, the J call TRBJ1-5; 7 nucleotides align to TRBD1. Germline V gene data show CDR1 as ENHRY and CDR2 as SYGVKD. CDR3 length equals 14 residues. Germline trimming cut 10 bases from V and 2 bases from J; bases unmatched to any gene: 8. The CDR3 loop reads CATRDSTRNQPQHF. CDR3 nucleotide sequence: TGTGCCACTAGGGACAGCACTCGCAATCAGCCCCAGCATTTT.

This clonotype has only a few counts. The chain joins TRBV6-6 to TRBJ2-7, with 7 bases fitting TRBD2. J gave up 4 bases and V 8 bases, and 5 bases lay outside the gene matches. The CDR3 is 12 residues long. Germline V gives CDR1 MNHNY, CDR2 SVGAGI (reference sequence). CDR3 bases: TGTGCCAGCGGGGCTAGCGGATACGAGCAGTACTTC. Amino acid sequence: CASGASGYEQYF.

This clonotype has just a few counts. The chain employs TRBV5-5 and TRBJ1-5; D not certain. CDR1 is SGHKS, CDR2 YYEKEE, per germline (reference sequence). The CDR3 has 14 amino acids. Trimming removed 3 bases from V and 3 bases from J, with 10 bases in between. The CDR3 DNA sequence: TGTGCCAGCAGCTATGGGTCCTCCAATCAGCCCCAGCATTTT. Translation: CASSYGSSNQPQHF.

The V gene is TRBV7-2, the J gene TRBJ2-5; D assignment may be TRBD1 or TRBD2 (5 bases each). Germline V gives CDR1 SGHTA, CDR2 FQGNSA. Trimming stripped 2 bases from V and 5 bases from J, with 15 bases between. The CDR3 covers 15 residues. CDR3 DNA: TGTGCCAGCAGCTTACATGGGGGATCTGGGGAGACCCAGTACTTC. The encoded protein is CASSLHGGSGETQYF.

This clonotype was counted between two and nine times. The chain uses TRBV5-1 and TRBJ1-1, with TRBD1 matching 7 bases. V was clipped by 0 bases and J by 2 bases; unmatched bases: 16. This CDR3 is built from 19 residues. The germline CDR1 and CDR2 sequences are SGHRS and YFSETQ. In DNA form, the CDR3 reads TGCGCCAGCAGCTTGGATGGGCGACAGGGCGGGGGGATTAACACTGAAGCTTTCTTT. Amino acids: CASSLDGRQGGGINTEAFF.

CDR3 nucleotide sequence: TGTGCCAGCAGTGAATGGGAGTATAATTCACCCCTCCACTTT. Its translation is CASSEWEYNSPLHF. The V gene is TRBV6-1, the J gene TRBJ1-6; D is undetermined. CDR1 MNHNS and CDR2 SASEGT come from the germline V gene. Trimming stripped 2 bases from V and 4 bases from J, with 6 bases between. The CDR3 is 14 residues long.

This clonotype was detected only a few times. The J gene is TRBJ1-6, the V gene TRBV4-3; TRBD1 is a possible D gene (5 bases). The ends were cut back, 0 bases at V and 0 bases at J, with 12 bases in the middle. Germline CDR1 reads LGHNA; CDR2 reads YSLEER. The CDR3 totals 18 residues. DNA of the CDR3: TGCGCCAGCAGCCAAGAGTTAAGGGGCAGCTCCTATAATTCACCCCTCCACTTT. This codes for CASSQELRGSSYNSPLHF.

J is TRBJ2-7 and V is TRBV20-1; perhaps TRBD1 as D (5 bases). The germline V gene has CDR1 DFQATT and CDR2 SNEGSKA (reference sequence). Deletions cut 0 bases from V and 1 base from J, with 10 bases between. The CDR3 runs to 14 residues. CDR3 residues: CSAREQVRSYEQYF. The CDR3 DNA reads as TGCAGTGCTAGAGAACAGGTCAGGTCCTACGAGCAGTACTTC.

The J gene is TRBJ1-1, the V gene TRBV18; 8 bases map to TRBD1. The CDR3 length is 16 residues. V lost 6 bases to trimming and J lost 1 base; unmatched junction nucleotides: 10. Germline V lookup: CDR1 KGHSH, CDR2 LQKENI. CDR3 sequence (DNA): TGTGCCAGCTCGGACGTACAGGGGGAGGAGAACACTGAAGCTTTCTTT. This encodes CASSDVQGEENTEAFF.

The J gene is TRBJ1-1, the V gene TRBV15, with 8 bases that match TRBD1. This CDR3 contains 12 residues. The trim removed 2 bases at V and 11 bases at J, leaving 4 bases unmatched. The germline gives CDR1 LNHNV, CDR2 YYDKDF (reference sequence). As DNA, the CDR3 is TGTGCCACCAGCAGAAGGACAGGGAATGCTTTCTTT. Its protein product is CATSRRTGNAFF.

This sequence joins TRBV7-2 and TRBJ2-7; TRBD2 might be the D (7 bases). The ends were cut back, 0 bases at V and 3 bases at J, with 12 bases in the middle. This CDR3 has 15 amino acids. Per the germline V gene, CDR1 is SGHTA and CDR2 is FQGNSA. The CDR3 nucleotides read TGTGCCAGCAGCTTAGCGCGCGGGGGCCTCTACGAGCAGTACTTC. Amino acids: CASSLARGGLYEQYF.

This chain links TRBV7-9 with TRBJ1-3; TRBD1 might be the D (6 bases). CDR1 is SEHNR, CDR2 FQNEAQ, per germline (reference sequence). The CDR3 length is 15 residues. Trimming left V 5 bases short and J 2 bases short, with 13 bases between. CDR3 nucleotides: TGTGCCAGCAGCCCAAGGGGGAATGCTGGAAACACCATATATTTT. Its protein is CASSPRGNAGNTIYF.

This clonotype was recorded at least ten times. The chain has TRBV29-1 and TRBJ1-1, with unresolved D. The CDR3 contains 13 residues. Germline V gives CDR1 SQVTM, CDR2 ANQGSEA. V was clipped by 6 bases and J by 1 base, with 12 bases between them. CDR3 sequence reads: CSVGWQANTEAFF. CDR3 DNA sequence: TGCAGCGTCGGGTGGCAGGCGAACACTGAAGCTTTCTTT.

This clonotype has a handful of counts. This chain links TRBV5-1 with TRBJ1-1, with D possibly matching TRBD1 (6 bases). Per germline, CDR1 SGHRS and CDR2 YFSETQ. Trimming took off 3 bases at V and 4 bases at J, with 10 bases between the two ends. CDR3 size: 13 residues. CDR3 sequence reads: CASSSQDSTEAFF. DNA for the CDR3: TGCGCCAGCAGCTCACAGGACAGCACTGAAGCTTTCTTT.

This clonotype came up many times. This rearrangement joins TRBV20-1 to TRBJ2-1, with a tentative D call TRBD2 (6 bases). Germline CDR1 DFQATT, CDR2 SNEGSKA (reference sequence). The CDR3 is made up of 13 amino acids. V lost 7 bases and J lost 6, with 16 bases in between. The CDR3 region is CSVSRGSSNEQFF. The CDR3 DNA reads TGCAGTGTGAGTCGGGGGAGTTCCAATGAGCAGTTCTTC.

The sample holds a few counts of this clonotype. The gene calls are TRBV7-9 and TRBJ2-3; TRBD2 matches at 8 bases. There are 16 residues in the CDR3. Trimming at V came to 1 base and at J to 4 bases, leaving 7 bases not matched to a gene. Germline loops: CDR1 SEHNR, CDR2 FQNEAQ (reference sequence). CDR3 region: CASSLVSHGGADTQYF. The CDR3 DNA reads TGTGCCAGCAGCTTAGTATCACACGGGGGGGCAGATACGCAGTATTTT.

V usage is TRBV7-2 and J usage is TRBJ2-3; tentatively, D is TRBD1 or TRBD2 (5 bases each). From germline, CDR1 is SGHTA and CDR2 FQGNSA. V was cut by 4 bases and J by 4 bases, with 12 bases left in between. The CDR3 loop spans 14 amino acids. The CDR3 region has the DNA TGTGCCAGCAGCTCGGGACCGGAGTCAGATACGCAGTATTTT. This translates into CASSSGPESDTQYF.

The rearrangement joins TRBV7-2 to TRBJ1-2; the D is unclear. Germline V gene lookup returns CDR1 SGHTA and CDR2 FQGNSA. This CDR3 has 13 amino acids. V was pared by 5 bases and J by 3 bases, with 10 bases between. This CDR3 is CASSPQADYGYTF. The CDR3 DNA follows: TGTGCCAGCAGCCCCCAGGCGGACTATGGCTACACCTTC.

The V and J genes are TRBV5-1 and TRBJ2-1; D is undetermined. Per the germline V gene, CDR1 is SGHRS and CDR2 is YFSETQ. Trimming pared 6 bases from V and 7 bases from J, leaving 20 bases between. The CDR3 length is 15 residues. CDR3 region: CASKGKASTMNEQFF. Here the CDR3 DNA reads TGCGCCAGCAAAGGTAAGGCTAGTACTATGAATGAGCAGTTCTTC.